This T cell receptor beta chain was captured by sequencing in a study of untreated major depressive disorder. Points from the study as a whole: Differences in TRBV25-01 and TRBV02-01 usage did not reach significance. Depressed patients' CD4+ T cells carried increased TRBV05-01 (Vbeta 5.1) usage versus control CD4+ T cells.

For sex, age, current smoking status and body mass index, every depressed patient had a pairwise-matched non-depressed control. No major medical conditions, Axis I/II comorbidities, regular medication, or illicit drugs. Only in-frame clones appear in the TCRdb table, and some are missing; sequencing was by immunoSEQ multiplex PCR. The repertoire holds around 20,000 clones, with 85% to 95% as singletons. Trimming stripped 6 bases from V and 1 base from J, with 13 bases between. CDR3 size: 15 residues. From germline, CDR1 is LNHDA and CDR2 SQIVND (reference sequence). Comments on this clone: Its cognate antigen is unknown.

The chain carries TRBV19 and TRBJ1-5; the D is unclear. The sample consisted of CD4+ T cells from PBMCs. The source is a man aged 25-45 years in good health. CDR3 DNA sequence: TGTGCCAGTAGCCCATTAGGCCCAAGCAATCAGCCCCAGCATTTT. It is translated as CASSPLGPSNQPQHF.